The 22 T cell receptor beta chains reported below all come from one sample, sequenced in a study of vaccination and CD4 T cells after COVID-19. With the Oncomine TCR Beta short-read assay, DNA from cultured CD4+ T cells was sequenced. TCRdb ran MiXCR on the PCR reads and lists one entry per CDR3 protein. The table lists approximately 17,000 distinct CDR3 sequences, 40% to 65% of them singletons. Time point specified: late sampling 161 to 241 days after vaccination in three convalescent patients. Treatment specified: approximately 9-day PBMC culture with coronavirus spike peptide pools or control peptides (ViraFEST assay). The antigens these receptors bind are not known. The sample consisted of CD4+ T cells from blood, cultured in vitro, taken about 7 months after SARS-CoV-2 vaccination. The receptor source for this set is a human donor who had recovered from COVID-19.

The sample holds a few counts of this clonotype. This chain joins TRBV20-1 and TRBJ2-2; 8 bases match TRBD2. J gave up 0 bases and V 5 bases, and 5 bases lay outside the gene matches. The CDR3 is 15 amino acids. Germline CDR1 is DFQATT and CDR2 is SNEGSKA (reference sequence). The CDR3 spells CSAPRGGTNTGELFF. The DNA of the CDR3 is TGCAGTGCTCCACGGGGGGGGACGAACACCGGGGAGCTGTTTTTT.

This clonotype occurred a few times. The chain employs TRBV7-8 and TRBJ1-5; D unresolved. CDR1 and CDR2 from the germline V gene are SGHVS and FQNEAQ. CDR3 length: 16 amino acids. V was trimmed by 5 bases and J by 1 base, leaving 15 bases between them. In nucleotides, the CDR3 is TGTGCCAGCAGCCAACTTCCTGGGTTGAGCAATCAGCCCCAGCATTTT. Translation: CASSQLPGLSNQPQHF.

V gene TRBV28 combines with J gene TRBJ2-1, with a tentative D call TRBD1 (6 bases). V was trimmed by 6 bases and J by 8 bases, leaving 20 bases between them. Germline CDR1 reads MDHEN; CDR2 reads SYDVKM. The CDR3 covers 15 residues. DNA for the CDR3: TGTGCCAGCAGCCGTGGGGGCCACGGACCCGATGAGCAGTTCTTC. Amino acids: CASSRGGHGPDEQFF.

This clonotype has a handful of counts. DNA for the CDR3: TGTGCCAGTAGCGGGAGTTCACTCACGCAGTATTTT. Translation gives CASSGSSLTQYF. The V call is TRBV19, the J call TRBJ2-3; TRBD2 is a possible D gene (6 bases). Germline CDR1 reads LNHDA; CDR2 reads SQIVND (reference sequence). The CDR3 extends over 12 amino acids. V shed 6 bases and J shed 9 bases, with 13 bases lying between them.

This clonotype was picked up a small number of times. The genes are TRBV20-1 and TRBJ1-2, with 9 bases aligning to TRBD1. The germline V gene encodes CDR1 DFQATT and CDR2 SNEGSKA (reference sequence). The junction had 9 bases not matched to a gene; V was cut back by 8 bases and J by 2 bases. The CDR3 runs to 14 residues. The chain's CDR3 is CSTYTGTGNYGYTF. The CDR3 DNA reads as TGCAGTACCTATACCGGGACAGGGAACTATGGCTACACCTTC.

This clonotype occurred once. The J gene is TRBJ2-5, the V gene TRBV5-5, with D perhaps assigned TRBD1 or TRBD2 (5 bases each). Trimming left V 1 base short and J 2 bases short, with 12 bases between. This CDR3 has 15 amino acids. Per germline, CDR1 SGHKS and CDR2 YYEKEE (reference sequence). This CDR3 is CASSLLGTRQETQYF. The CDR3 DNA reads TGTGCCAGCAGCTTGCTAGGGACCAGACAAGAGACCCAGTACTTC.

This clonotype has more than one count but fewer than ten. The gene calls are TRBV21-1 and TRBJ1-6. TRBV21-1 is reported as a pseudogene. The CDR3 sequence is 15 residues long. This CDR3 is CASSKETWGNSPLHF. CDR3 DNA sequence: TGTGCCAGCAGCAAAGAAACCTGGGGTAATTCACCCCTCCACTTT.

There are a few counts of this clonotype. The CDR3 sequence is CATSERGSTGTQETQYF. DNA for the CDR3: TGTGCCACCAGTGAACGTGGGAGCACCGGGACCCAAGAGACCCAGTACTTC. This chain joins TRBV24-1 and TRBJ2-5; D tentatively fits TRBD1 or TRBD2 (5 bases each). Looked up from germline, CDR1 is KGHDR and CDR2 is SFDVKD. The CDR3 is 17 residues long. V was shortened by 4 bases and J by 1 base, with 18 bases between the two germline ends.

This chain uses TRBV6-1 with TRBJ1-1; no clear D. V was pared by 8 bases and J by 8 bases, with 12 bases between. Germline V gives CDR1 MNHNS, CDR2 SASEGT. The CDR3 length is 11 residues. The CDR3 is CASGPIGEAFF. In DNA, the CDR3 is TGTGCCAGCGGCCCCATCGGCGAAGCTTTCTTT.

The genes are TRBV4-1 and TRBJ1-1; D might be TRBD1 (5 bases). This CDR3 comprises 15 residues. The V end was cut by 3 bases, the J end by 4 bases, with 15 bases between. Germline lookup yields CDR1 MGHRA and CDR2 YSYEKL. The CDR3 DNA is TGCGCCAGCAGCCACCGGGGGGTAGTAGGCACTGAAGCTTTCTTT. Translation: CASSHRGVVGTEAFF.

The V and J genes are TRBV20-1 and TRBJ1-6; 11 nucleotides match TRBD1. CDR1 is DFQATT and CDR2 is SNEGSKA in the germline V gene (reference sequence). Germline trimming cut 1 base from V and 8 bases from J; bases unmatched to any gene: 7. This CDR3 is built from 16 residues. The CDR3 DNA follows: TGCAGTGCTAGAGTGGGGACAGGGGGTGGTGATTCACCCCTCCACTTT. Translation gives CSARVGTGGGDSPLHF.

This chain uses TRBV7-8 with TRBJ1-5; TRBD1 matches at 7 bases. The V segment lost 2 bases and the J segment 3 bases; nucleotides outside the gene matches: 16. The CDR3 is 19 residues long. Germline V gene sequence: CDR1 SGHVS, CDR2 FQNEAQ. CDR3 in DNA: TGTGCCAGCAGCTTATTGCCCACTTCCCCGACAGGGTACAATCAGCCCCAGCATTTT. This gives the protein CASSLLPTSPTGYNQPQHF.

The chain recombines TRBV11-1 with TRBJ2-5; 7 nucleotides match TRBD2. Per germline, CDR1 SGHAT and CDR2 FQDESV (reference sequence). V dropped 5 bases and J dropped 4; count of bases not matched to a gene: 10. This CDR3 has 15 amino acids. CDR3: CASSHGAGWGETQYF. The CDR3 nucleotides are TGTGCCAGCAGCCACGGAGCGGGGTGGGGAGAGACCCAGTACTTC.

This clonotype came up a few times. This chain links TRBV5-8 with TRBJ1-6; 7 positions match TRBD1. The CDR3 is made up of 14 amino acids. J lost 8 bases, V lost 1 base, and 3 bases had no gene match. Germline CDR1 reads SGHTS; CDR2 reads YDEGEE. Here the CDR3 DNA reads TGTGCCAGCAGCTTGCCCGGACAGGATTCACCCCTCCACTTT. Translation: CASSLPGQDSPLHF.

This chain uses TRBV20-1 with TRBJ2-5, with 10 positions matching TRBD2. Germline loops: CDR1 DFQATT, CDR2 SNEGSKA (reference sequence). The V gene end was trimmed by 3 bases and the J gene end by 5 bases; junction bases not matched to a gene: 12. The length of the CDR3 is 16 residues. CDR3: CSASPLAGRAWETQYF. The CDR3 coding sequence is TGCAGTGCTAGTCCACTAGCGGGAAGGGCTTGGGAGACCCAGTACTTC.

This chain uses TRBV20-1 with TRBJ1-5; D unclear. This CDR3 comprises 17 residues. Looked up from germline, CDR1 is DFQATT and CDR2 is SNEGSKA (reference sequence). V was clipped by 0 bases and J by 4 bases, with 19 bases between them. In DNA form, the CDR3 reads TGCAGTGCTAGAGACGCGGTTCTCGGCTGGGGAAATCAGCCCCAGCATTTT. Its protein product is CSARDAVLGWGNQPQHF.

This rearrangement joins TRBV6-1 to TRBJ1-5; TRBD1 agrees at 9 bases. Germline CDR1 and CDR2: MNHNS and SASEGT. After removal of 6 bases from V and 0 bases from J, the junction contained 9 bases not matched to a gene. The CDR3 totals 17 residues. The CDR3: CASSLDRGVYSNQPQHF. DNA for the CDR3: TGTGCCAGCAGCCTGGACAGGGGCGTTTATAGCAATCAGCCCCAGCATTTT.

Of note for this clonotype: No conserved phenylalanine or tryptophan ends this CDR3, so it is likely a read error. The chain joins TRBV7-3 to TRBJ2-1; 7 bases align to TRBD2. This CDR3 region has 13 residues. CDR1 is SGHTA, CDR2 FQGTGA, per germline. The trim removed 5 bases at V and 10 bases at J, leaving 8 bases unmatched. CDR3: CASSPSGSGEQFS. CDR3 nucleotides: TGTGCCAGCAGCCCATCTGGTAGCGGGGAGCAGTTCTCC.

This clonotype was detected only once. This sequence joins TRBV20-1 and TRBJ2-7, with D maybe TRBD1 (5 bases). The CDR3 loop spans 12 amino acids. Trimming cost V 5 bases and J 8 bases, with 16 bases left between them. CDR1 and CDR2 (germline): DFQATT, SNEGSKA (reference sequence). CDR3 loop: CSAAPGNLKQYF. As DNA, the CDR3 is TGCAGTGCTGCCCCAGGGAATTTAAAGCAGTACTTC.

This clonotype has a single count. This sequence joins TRBV7-8 and TRBJ2-7, with D unclear. Trimming removed 5 bases at V and 2 bases at J, with 13 bases between. The CDR3 totals 14 residues. Germline values: CDR1 SGHVS, CDR2 FQNEAQ. This CDR3 is CASSTRTETYEQYF. Here the CDR3 DNA reads TGTGCCAGCAGCACCAGGACGGAAACCTACGAGCAGTACTTC.

The chain recombines TRBV18 with TRBJ2-5; D remains unclear. Germline V gene sequence: CDR1 KGHSH, CDR2 LQKENI. Trimming cost V 2 bases and J 5 bases, with 12 bases left between them. This CDR3 is built from 14 residues. CDR3 nucleotide sequence: TGTGCCAGCTCACCAGCGGTTCCGAGGGAGACCCAGTACTTC. Its protein product is CASSPAVPRETQYF. Using reference TRBV18 and TRBJ2-5 for the parts outside the CDR3, the full variable domain is NAGVMQNPRHLVRRRGQEARLRCSPMKGHSHVYWYRQLPEEGLKFMVYLQKENIIDESGMPKERFSAEFPKEGPSILRIQQVVRGDSAAYFCASSPAVPRETQYFGPGTRLLVL.

The CDR3 region is CASRGGGDTQYF. The CDR3, as DNA: TGTGCCAGCAGAGGGGGGGGGGATACGCAGTATTTT. V usage is TRBV6-1 and J usage is TRBJ2-3, with a possible D match to TRBD2 (7 bases). Germline CDR1 MNHNS, CDR2 SASEGT. Trimming stripped 6 bases from V and 6 bases from J, with 10 bases between. This CDR3 is built from 12 residues.